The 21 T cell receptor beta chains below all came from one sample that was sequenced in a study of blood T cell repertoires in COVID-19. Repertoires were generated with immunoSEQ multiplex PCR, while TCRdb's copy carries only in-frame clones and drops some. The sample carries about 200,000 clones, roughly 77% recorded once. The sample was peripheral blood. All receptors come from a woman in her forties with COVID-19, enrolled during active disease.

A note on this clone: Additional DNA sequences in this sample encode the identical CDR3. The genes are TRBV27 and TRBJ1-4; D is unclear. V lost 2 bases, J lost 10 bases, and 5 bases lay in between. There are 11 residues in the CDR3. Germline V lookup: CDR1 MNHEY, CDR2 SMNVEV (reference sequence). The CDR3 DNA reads TGTGCCAGCAGTTTAGGCGGAAAACTGTTTTTT. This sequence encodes CASSLGGKLFF. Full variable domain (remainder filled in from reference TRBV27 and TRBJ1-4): EAQVTQNPRYLITVTGKKLTVTCSQNMNHEYMSWYRQDPGLGLRQIYYSMNVEVTDKGDVPEGYKVSRKEKRNFPLILESPSPNQTSLYFCASSLGGKLFFGSGTQLSVL.

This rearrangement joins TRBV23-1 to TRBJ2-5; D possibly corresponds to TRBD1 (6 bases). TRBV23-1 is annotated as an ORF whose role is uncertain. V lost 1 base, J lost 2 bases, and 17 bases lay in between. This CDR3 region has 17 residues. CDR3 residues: CASSQLPGTPFQETQYF. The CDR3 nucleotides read TGCGCCAGCAGTCAATTACCCGGGACACCTTTTCAAGAGACCCAGTACTTC.

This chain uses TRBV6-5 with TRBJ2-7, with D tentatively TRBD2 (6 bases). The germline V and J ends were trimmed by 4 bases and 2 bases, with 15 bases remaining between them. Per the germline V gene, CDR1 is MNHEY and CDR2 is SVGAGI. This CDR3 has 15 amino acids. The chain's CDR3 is CASSSPRGWTYEQYF. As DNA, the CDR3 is TGTGCCAGCAGTTCTCCCCGGGGGTGGACCTACGAGCAGTACTTC.

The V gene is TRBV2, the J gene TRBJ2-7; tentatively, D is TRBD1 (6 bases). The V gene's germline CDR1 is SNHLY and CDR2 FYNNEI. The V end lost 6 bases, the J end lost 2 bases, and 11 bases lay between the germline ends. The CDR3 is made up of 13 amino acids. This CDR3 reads CASRRDTTYEQYF. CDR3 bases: TGTGCCAGCAGGAGGGACACAACCTACGAGCAGTACTTC.

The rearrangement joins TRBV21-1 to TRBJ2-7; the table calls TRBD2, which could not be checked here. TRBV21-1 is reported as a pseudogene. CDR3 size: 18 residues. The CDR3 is CASSKGARGLFTPYEQYF. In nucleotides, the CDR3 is TGTGCCAGCAGCAAAGGGGCGCGGGGGCTTTTTACCCCCTACGAGCAGTACTTC.

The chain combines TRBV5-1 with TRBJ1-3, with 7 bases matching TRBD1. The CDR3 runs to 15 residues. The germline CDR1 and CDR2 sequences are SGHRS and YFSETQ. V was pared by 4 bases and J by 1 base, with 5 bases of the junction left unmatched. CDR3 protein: CASSLTGQSGNTIYF. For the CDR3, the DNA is TGCGCCAGCAGCCTGACAGGGCAGTCTGGAAACACCATATATTTT.

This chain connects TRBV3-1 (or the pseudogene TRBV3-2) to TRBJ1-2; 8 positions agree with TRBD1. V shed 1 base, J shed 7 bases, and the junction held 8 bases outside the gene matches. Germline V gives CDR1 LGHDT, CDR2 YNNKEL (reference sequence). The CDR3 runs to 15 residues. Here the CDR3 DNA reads TGTGCCAGCAGCCAAGCGTTGACAGGGGAGGGTGGCTACACCTTC. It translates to CASSQALTGEGGYTF.

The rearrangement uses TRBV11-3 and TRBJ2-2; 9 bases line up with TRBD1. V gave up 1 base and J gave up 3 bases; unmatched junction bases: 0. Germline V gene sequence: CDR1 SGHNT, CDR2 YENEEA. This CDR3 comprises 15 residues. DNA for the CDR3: TGTGCCAGCAGCTTAGGGACAGGGGACACCGGGGAGCTGTTTTTT. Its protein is CASSLGTGDTGELFF.

The CDR3 DNA reads as TGTGCCAGCAGCTTAGGGAGGGGGCAGGGGATCCACACAGATACGCAGTATTTT. This codes for CASSLGRGQGIHTDTQYF. This chain links TRBV11-2 with TRBJ2-3; possibly TRBD1 for D (7 bases). CDR1 is SGHAT, CDR2 FQNNGV, per germline. Trimming left V 1 base short and J 2 bases short, with 19 bases between. The CDR3 sequence is 18 residues long. Together with reference TRBV11-2 and TRBJ2-3, the CDR3 gives the full variable domain: EAGVAQSPRYKIIEKRQSVAFWCNPISGHATLYWYQQILGQGPKLLIQFQNNGVVDDSQLPKDRFSAERLKGVDSTLKIQPAKLEDSAVYLCASSLGRGQGIHTDTQYFGPGTRLTVL.

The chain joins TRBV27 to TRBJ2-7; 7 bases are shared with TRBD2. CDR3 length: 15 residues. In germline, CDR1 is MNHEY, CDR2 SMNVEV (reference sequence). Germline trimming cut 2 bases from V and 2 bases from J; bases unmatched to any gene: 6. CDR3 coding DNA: TGTGCCAGCAGTTTACGCGGGAGTAGCGCCTACGAGCAGTACTTC. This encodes CASSLRGSSAYEQYF.

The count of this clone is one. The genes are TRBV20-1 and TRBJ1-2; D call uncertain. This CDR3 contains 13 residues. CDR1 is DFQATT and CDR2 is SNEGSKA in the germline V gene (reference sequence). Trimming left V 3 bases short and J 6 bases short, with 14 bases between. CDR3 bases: TGCAGTGCTAGTGGGAGGGAGTGGGATGGCTACACCTTC. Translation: CSASGREWDGYTF.

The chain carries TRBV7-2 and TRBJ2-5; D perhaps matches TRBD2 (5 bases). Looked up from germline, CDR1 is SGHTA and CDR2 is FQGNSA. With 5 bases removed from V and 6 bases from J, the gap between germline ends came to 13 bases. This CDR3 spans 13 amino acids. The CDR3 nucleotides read TGTGCCAGCAGCCTTGAGGACTGGCAGACCCAGTACTTC. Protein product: CASSLEDWQTQYF.

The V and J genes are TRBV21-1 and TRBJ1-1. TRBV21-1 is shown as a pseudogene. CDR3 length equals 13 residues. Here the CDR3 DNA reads TGTGCCAGCAGCCATTGGGTGAGGACTGAAGCTTTCTTT. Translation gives CASSHWVRTEAFF.

The CDR3 protein is CASSHGGQDTQYF. The CDR3 DNA reads as TGTGCCAGCAGTCATGGGGGCCAGGATACGCAGTATTTT. The rearrangement joins TRBV6-5 to TRBJ2-3, with D maybe TRBD1 (6 bases). Germline V gene lookup returns CDR1 MNHEY and CDR2 SVGAGI. This CDR3 spans 13 amino acids. Trimming took 5 bases from V and 6 from J, leaving 12 bases between them.

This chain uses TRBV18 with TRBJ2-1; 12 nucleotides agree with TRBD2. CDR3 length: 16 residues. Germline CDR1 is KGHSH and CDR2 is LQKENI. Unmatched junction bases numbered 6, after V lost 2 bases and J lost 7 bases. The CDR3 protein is CASSPSSGRATNEQFF. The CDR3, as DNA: TGTGCCAGCTCACCATCTAGCGGGAGGGCCACAAATGAGCAGTTCTTC.

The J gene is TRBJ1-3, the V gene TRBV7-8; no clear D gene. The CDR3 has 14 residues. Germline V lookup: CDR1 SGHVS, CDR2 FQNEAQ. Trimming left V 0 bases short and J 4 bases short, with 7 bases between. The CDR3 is CASSLAGSGNTIYF. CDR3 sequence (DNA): TGTGCCAGCAGCTTAGCGGGCAGCGGAAACACCATATATTTT.

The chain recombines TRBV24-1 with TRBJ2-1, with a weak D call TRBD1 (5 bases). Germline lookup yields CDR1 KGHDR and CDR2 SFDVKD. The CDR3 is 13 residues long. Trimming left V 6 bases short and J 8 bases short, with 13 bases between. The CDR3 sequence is CATSKGQVDEQFF. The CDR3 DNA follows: TGTGCCACCAGTAAGGGGCAGGTGGATGAGCAGTTCTTC.

The CDR3 spells CASSLDILEASGSHEQYF. In DNA form, the CDR3 reads TGTGCCAGCAGCTTAGATATCTTGGAAGCTAGCGGGAGTCACGAGCAGTACTTC. The chain uses TRBV7-2 and TRBJ2-7; 10 positions match TRBD2. The CDR3 contains 18 residues. V lost 1 base and J lost 5; bases outside the gene matches: 14. Germline V CDR1 and CDR2: SGHTA, FQGNSA.

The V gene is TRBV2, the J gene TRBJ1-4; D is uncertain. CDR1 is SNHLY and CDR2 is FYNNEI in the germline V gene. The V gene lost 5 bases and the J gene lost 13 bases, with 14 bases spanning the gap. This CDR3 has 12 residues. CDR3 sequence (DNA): TGTGCCAGCAGTATTATTTCGTCCGGACTGTTTTTT. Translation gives CASSIISSGLFF.

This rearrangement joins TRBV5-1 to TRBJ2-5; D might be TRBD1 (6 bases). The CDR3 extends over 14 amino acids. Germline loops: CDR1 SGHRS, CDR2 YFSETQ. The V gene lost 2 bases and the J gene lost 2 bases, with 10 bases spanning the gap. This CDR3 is CASSLLGQQETQYF. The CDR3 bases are TGCGCCAGCAGCTTATTAGGACAGCAAGAGACCCAGTACTTC.

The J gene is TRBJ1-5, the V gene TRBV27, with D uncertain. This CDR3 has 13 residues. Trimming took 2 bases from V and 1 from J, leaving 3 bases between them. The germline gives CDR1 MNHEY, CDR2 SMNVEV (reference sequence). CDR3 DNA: TGTGCCAGCAGTTTAGTAAGCAATCAGCCCCAGCATTTT. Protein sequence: CASSLVSNQPQHF.